Sequencing of this T cell receptor (beta chain) was carried out in a study of T cells in Graves' hyperthyroidism and ophthalmopathy. CDR1 MDHEN and CDR2 SYDVKM come from the germline V gene. The trim removed 5 bases at V and 3 bases at J, leaving 6 bases unmatched. This CDR3 spans 14 amino acids. The CDR3 regions of TCR beta were amplified from RNA transcripts. The HTBI primer set drove a first-round RT-PCR of the TCR CDR3. TCRdb analysed the multiplex PCR reads with MiXCR anew, one entry per CDR3 protein. The data show around 520,000 distinct CDR3 sequences, around 22% seen once. This clonotype was recorded at least ten times. Antigen specificity is unknown. Study findings and constraints: Model predictions of ophthalmopathy came a median approximately 6.5 months before onset.

This clonotype was sampled from a woman aged 25 to 45 with Graves' ophthalmopathy. The chain uses TRBV28 and TRBJ1-1, with 7 bases that match TRBD1. Sequencing input: blood. CDR3 nucleotides: TGTGCCAGCAGTCTAGGGACAGCCTACACTGAAGCTTTCTTT. Protein: CASSLGTAYTEAFF.